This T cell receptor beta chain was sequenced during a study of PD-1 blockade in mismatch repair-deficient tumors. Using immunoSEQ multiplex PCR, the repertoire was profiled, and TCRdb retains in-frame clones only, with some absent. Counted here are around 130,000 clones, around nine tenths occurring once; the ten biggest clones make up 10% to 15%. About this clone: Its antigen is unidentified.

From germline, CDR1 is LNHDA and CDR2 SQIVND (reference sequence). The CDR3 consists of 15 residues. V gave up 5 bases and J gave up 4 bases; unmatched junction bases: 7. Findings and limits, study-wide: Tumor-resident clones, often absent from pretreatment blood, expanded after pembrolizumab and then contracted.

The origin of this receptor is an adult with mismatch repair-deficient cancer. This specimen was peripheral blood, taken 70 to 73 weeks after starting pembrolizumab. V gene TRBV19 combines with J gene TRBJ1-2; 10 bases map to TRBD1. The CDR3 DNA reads TGTGCCAGTAGTGGGACGGGACAGGGGCTCTATGGCTACACCTTC. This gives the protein CASSGTGQGLYGYTF. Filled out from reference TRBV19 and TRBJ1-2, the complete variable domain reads DGGITQSPKYLFRKEGQNVTLSCEQNLNHDAMYWYRQDPGQGLRLIYYSQIVNDFQKGDIAEGYSVSREKKESFPLTVTSAQKNPTAFYLCASSGTGQGLYGYTFGSGTRLTVV.